The source of this TCR beta chain is a study of spatial heterogeneity in lung cancer. V was shortened by 0 bases and J by 1 base, with 9 bases between the two germline ends. The CDR3 consists of 15 residues. Germline values: CDR1 MGHRA, CDR2 YSYEKL. Time point reported: sample taken at primary tumor resection. The donors were fewer than 80 patients with non-small cell lung cancer that was early-stage and untreated. Frozen PBMC, nontumor lung or tumor provided whole RNA, which was sequenced unsorted. In the library, each TCR cDNA molecule bore its own unique molecular identifier. TCRdb re-called the 5' RACE reads with MiXCR, one entry per CDR3 protein. Of approximately 10,000 distinct CDR3 sequences listed, 5.1% are singletons. Study-wide results and caveats: Counts of expanded intratumoral alpha and beta TCRs tracked tumor mutation counts.

This clonotype has at least ten counts. Its cognate antigen is unknown. This material consisted of lung tumor tissue, taken at surgery. The sequence was collected from a male donor with early-stage non-small cell lung cancer. The chain has TRBV4-1 and TRBJ2-5; a weak D match, TRBD2 (5 bases). CDR3 nucleotide sequence: TGCGCCAGCAGCCAAGACGACTACCGCCAAGAGACCCAGTACTTC. Amino acid sequence: CASSQDDYRQETQYF.